These 3 T cell receptor beta chains were sequenced from one sample in a study of blood T cell repertoires in COVID-19. Repertoires were generated with immunoSEQ multiplex PCR, while TCRdb's copy carries only in-frame clones and drops some. The repertoire holds around 250,000 clones, with approximately 85% as singletons. The material sequenced was peripheral blood. The receptors originated from a man aged 45-60 years with active or convalescent COVID-19.

The chain recombines TRBV7-9 with TRBJ2-3, with 7 positions matching TRBD1. The V gene's germline CDR1 is SEHNR and CDR2 FQNEAQ (reference sequence). V lost 3 bases to trimming and J lost 5 bases; unmatched junction nucleotides: 8. CDR3 length: 15 amino acids. The CDR3 bases are TGTGCCAGCAGCTTGAAAAGACAGGGAAAAGATACGCAGTATTTT. Translating gives CASSLKRQGKDTQYF.

The genes are TRBV30 and TRBJ1-2; D perhaps matches TRBD1 (5 bases). The CDR3 consists of 14 residues. Germline assignment: CDR1 GTSNPN and CDR2 SVGIG (reference sequence). Trimming shortened V by 3 bases and J by 6 bases, and 17 bases separated the two germline ends. CDR3 in DNA: TGTGCCTGGAGGATCCAGGGAGGGAGCGATGGCTACACCTTC. Protein: CAWRIQGGSDGYTF.

J is TRBJ1-6 and V is TRBV30; D might be TRBD1 (6 bases). The CDR3 covers 13 residues. The V end was cut by 3 bases, the J end by 10 bases, with 13 bases between. Germline values: CDR1 GTSNPN, CDR2 SVGIG (reference sequence). Here the CDR3 DNA reads TGTGCCTGGAGACAGGGTTTAGTCTCACCCCTCCACTTT. Translating it yields CAWRQGLVSPLHF.